A selection of T cell receptor beta chains follows, all from one sample in a study of blood T cell repertoires in COVID-19. Profiling relied on immunoSEQ multiplex PCR, and the TCRdb table lists in-frame clones only, not all of them. The data hold about 280,000 clones, with 88% observed a single time. Sequenced material: PBMCs or T cells enriched from blood (not recorded which). These receptors came from a woman under 40 who had recovered from COVID-19. Both conserved end residues are part of each CDR3. The order of the fields is V gene, J gene, CDR3 protein.

>TRBV9|TRBJ2-1
CASSPSLAGGGNEQFF
>TRBV10-1|TRBJ2-5
CASSEGVPGGTQYF
>TRBV5-4|TRBJ1-4
CASSLEGNPNEKLFF
>TRBV28|TRBJ1-1
CASSPNRGMNTEAFF
>TRBV6-6|TRBJ1-6
CASSRQFRDRVSPLHF
>TRBV7-3|TRBJ2-2
CASSQGLAWTGELFF
>TRBV7-2|TRBJ1-2
CASSLYSSNYGYTF
>TRBV19|TRBJ1-1
CASTDYTEAFF
>TRBV27|TRBJ2-1
CASSLRQSYNEQFF
>TRBV9|TRBJ1-4
CASSVGTTTNEKLFF
>TRBV7-2|TRBJ2-7
CASSRISAYEQYF
>TRBV7-2|TRBJ1-6
CASSLGRGTALNSPLHF
>TRBV10-3|TRBJ1-1
CANRGSGQTEAFF
>TRBV19|TRBJ2-7
CASSGGQGNYEQYF
>TRBV7-2|TRBJ2-1
CASSFPRGANDEQFF
>TRBV3-1/TRBV3-2|TRBJ1-6
CASSRKAGQWKDSPLHF
>TRBV5-8|TRBJ2-6
CASSFLAGSGANVLTF
>TRBV2|TRBJ2-2
CASRDTGLAGGEAGELFF
>TRBV4-1|TRBJ2-3
CASSQRTSGGRTDTQYF
>TRBV6-5|TRBJ2-3
CASSLTGISPDTQYF
>TRBV9|TRBJ2-5
CASSVEGLAGGKQETQYF
>TRBV11-2|TRBJ1-1
CASSLMWSEAFF
>TRBV15|TRBJ1-5
CATTPTGGSNQPQHF
>TRBV5-1|TRBJ2-2
CASSLVSGTGELFF
>TRBV28|TRBJ1-1
CASRPTGGMTEAFF
>TRBV6-5|TRBJ2-1
CASSQRGGASNEQFF
>TRBV6-5|TRBJ2-7
CASSTTGLPLYEQYF
>TRBV11-2|TRBJ1-1
CASSLVVFGGEAFF
>TRBV10-3|TRBJ2-1
CAISGGSVSSYNEQFF
>TRBV6-1|TRBJ1-2
CASSELPGLRGDGYTF
>TRBV10-3|TRBJ1-1
CAISEYGVNTEAFF
>TRBV6-5|TRBJ2-7
CASSYTGDYEQYF
>TRBV11-2|TRBJ1-3
CASSHPGTVRTIYF
>TRBV5-1|TRBJ1-1
CASSLDVDSLNTEAFF
>TRBV5-4|TRBJ1-2
CASSLGHAGGNYGYTF
>TRBV28|TRBJ2-7
CASSSGGREQYF
>TRBV11-3|TRBJ2-5
CASSLVRGWETQYF
>TRBV6-6|TRBJ2-7
CASSPLVGGEQYF
>TRBV5-1|TRBJ1-1
CASSSRVVDAEAFF
>TRBV28|TRBJ1-6
CASTGQSNSPLHF
>TRBV7-9|TRBJ2-2
CASSSRLGDFGELFF
>TRBV11-3|TRBJ1-2
CASSLVEQGGNYGYTF
>TRBV28|TRBJ1-5
CASIMGGLGQPQHF
>TRBV10-3|TRBJ2-3
CAISDSGRTDTQYF
>TRBV7-8|TRBJ2-3
CASSLGPDPPYF
>TRBV5-4|TRBJ1-1
CASSLVREGAEAFF
>TRBV7-3|TRBJ2-7
CASSFLAGVPYEQYF
>TRBV3-1/TRBV3-2|TRBJ2-7
CASSQTPGTGSSYEQYF
>TRBV5-1|TRBJ1-4
CASRPGQNEKLFF
>TRBV7-9|TRBJ1-1
CASSFGQGNTEAFF
>TRBV27|TRBJ2-7
CASSPRQGVYEQYF
>TRBV9|TRBJ2-3
CASSPQTDTQYF
>TRBV7-2|TRBJ1-5
CASSLQGLGPQHF
>TRBV5-3|TRBJ2-1
CARSAGTSGDNEQFF
>TRBV15|TRBJ2-2
CATSRELGQTGELFF
>TRBV5-5|TRBJ1-4
CASSLVSYREKLFF
>TRBV7-6|TRBJ1-1
CASSLWGGLDPDMGGTEAFF
>TRBV6-5|TRBJ1-2
CASSNQGAQRYGYTF
>TRBV5-1|TRBJ2-3
CASSFGGAPTDTQYF